This T cell receptor (beta chain) was captured by sequencing in a study of blood T cell repertoires in COVID-19. Across the study: Donors in the United States, Italy and Spain gave samples during acute or convalescent COVID-19. The analysed material was cDNA or gDNA that came from T cells, B-cell-depleted T cells, or PBMCs.

The repertoire was sequenced with immunoSEQ multiplex PCR; TCRdb's copy has only in-frame clones and lacks some. Found here are hundreds of thousands of clones, about 86% of them singletons; the top ten hold 5.7%. CDR1 and CDR2 (germline): SGHTA, FQGNSA. The V segment lost 5 bases and the J segment 4 bases; nucleotides outside the gene matches: 1. The CDR3 is made up of 12 amino acids. The TCR sequence derives from a man of 80 years or more with acute or convalescent COVID-19. This rearrangement joins TRBV7-2 to TRBJ2-5, with TRBD1 identical over 7 bases. Sequencing was done on a sample of peripheral blood. The CDR3 DNA sequence: TGTGCCAGCAGCCGGGACAGAGAGACCCAGTACTTC. Its translation: CASSRDRETQYF.